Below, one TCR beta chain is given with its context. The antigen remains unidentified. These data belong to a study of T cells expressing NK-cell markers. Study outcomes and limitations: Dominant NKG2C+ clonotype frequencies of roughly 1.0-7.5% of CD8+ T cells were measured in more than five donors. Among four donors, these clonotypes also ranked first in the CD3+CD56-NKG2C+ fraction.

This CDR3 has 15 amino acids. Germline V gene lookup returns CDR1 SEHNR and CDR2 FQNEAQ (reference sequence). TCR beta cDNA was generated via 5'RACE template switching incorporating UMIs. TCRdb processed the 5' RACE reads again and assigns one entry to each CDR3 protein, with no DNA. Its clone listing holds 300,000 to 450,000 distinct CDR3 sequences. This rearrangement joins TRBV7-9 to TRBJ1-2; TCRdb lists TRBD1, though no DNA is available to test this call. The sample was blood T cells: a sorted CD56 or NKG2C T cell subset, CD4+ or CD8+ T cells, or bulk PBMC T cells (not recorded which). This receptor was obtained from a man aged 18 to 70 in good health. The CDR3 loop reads CASSLGRDPGGGYTF.